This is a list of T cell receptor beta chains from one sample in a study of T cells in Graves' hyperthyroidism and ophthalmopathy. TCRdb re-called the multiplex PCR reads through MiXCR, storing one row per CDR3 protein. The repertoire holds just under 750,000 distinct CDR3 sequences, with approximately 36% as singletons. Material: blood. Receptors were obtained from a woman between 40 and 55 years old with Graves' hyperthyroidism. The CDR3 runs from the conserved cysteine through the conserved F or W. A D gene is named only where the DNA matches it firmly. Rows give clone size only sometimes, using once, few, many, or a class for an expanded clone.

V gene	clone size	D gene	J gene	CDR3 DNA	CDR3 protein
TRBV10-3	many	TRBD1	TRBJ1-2	TGTGCCATCAGGGGGACAGGGGAAGGCTACACCTTC	CAIRGTGEGYTF
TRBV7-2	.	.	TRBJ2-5	TGTGCCAGCGGCTTAGCCCGCCAGGGTCAAGAGACCCAGTACTTC	CASGLARQGQETQYF
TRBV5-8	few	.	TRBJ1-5	TGTGCCAGCAGCTTGACCCCTTACCAGCCCCAGCATTTT	CASSLTPYQPQHF
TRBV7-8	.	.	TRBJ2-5	TGTGCCAGCAGCTTAGCGTGGGTAGGAGAGACCCAGTACTTC	CASSLAWVGETQYF
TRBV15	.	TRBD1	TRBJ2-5	TGTGCCACCGGCAGGCCAGGGGGTCGGACCCAGTACTTC	CATGRPGGRTQYF
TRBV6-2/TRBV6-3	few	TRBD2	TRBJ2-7	TGTGCCAGCAGGGGAGGACTAGCGGGGGCCTACGAGCAGTACTTC	CASRGGLAGAYEQYF
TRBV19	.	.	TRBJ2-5	TGTGCCAGTAGTATATGGGGCAGAGAACCACAAGAGACCCAGTACTTC	CASSIWGREPQETQYF
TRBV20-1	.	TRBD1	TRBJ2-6	TGCAGTGCTAGAAGGACAGGCTCGGCCTCTGGGGCCAACGTCCTGACTTTC	CSARRTGSASGANVLTF
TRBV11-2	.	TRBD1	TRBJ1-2	TGTGCCAGCAGCTTGGGGACAGGGGGAGAAGGCTACACCTTC	CASSLGTGGEGYTF
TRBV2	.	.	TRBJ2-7	TGTGCCAGCAGTGAAGGGGCAGGGTCCAGGATCGAGCAGTACTTC	CASSEGAGSRIEQYF
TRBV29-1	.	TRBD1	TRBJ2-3	TGCAGCGATAGGGACAGTTACACAGATACGCAGTATTTT	CSDRDSYTDTQYF
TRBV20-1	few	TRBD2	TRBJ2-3	TGCAGTGCCAAGACTAGCGTCGGCACAGATACGCAGTATTTT	CSAKTSVGTDTQYF
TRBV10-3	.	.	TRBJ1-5	TGTGCCAGCAATGAGGGTGGGGATCAGCCCCAGCATTTT	CASNEGGDQPQHF
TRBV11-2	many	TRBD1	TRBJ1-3	TGTGCCAGCAGCTTGGACAGGTTCTCTGGAAACACCATATATTTT	CASSLDRFSGNTIYF
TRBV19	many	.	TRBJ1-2	TGTGCCAGTAGTATCCTACCGGGGGGGCGGAACTATGGCTACACCTTC	CASSILPGGRNYGYTF
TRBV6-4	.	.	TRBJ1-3	TGTGCCTCGAAACTGGGCATCTCTGGAAACACCATATATTTT	CASKLGISGNTIYF
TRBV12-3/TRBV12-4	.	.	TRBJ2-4	TGTGCCAGCAGTTCCTACATAGCCAAAAACATTCAGTACTTC	CASSSYIAKNIQYF
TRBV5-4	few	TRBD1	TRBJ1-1	TGTGCCAGCAGCTCTCCGGGACAGCAGAACACTGAAGCTTTCTTT	CASSSPGQQNTEAFF
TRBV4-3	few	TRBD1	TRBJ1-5	TGCGCCAGCAGCCAAGATGGGCCAGGGGGAGGGCAGCCCCAGCATTTT	CASSQDGPGGGQPQHF
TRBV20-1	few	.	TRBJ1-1	TGCAGTGCTAGACCGCCGACGCTTGATGAAGCTTTCTTT	CSARPPTLDEAFF
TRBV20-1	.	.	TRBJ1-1	TGCAGTGCTTTCAGGGGTACTGAAGCTTTCTTT	CSAFRGTEAFF
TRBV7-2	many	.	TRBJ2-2	TGTGCCAGCAGCTCCGGGTCGAACACCGGGGAGCTGTTTTTT	CASSSGSNTGELFF
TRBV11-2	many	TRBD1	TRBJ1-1	TGTGCCAGCAGCCCGGGACAGCATTCCTCGATGAACACTGAAGCTTTCTTT	CASSPGQHSSMNTEAFF
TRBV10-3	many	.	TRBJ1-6	TGTGCCATCAGTGAGCCGCTGAAGCCTAATTCACCCCTCCACTTT	CAISEPLKPNSPLHF
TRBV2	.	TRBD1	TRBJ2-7	TGTGCCAGCAGCCCCGGGACAGGGAACGACGAGCAGTACTTC	CASSPGTGNDEQYF
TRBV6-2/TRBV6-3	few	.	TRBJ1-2	TGTGCCACCTCGGGGGCCAACTATGGCTACACCTTC	CATSGANYGYTF
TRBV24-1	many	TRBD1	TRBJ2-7	TGTGCCACCAGTGATCCGGGACAGGGTGGCCACGAGCAGTACTTC	CATSDPGQGGHEQYF
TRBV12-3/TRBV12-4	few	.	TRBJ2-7	TGTGCCAGCAGTTTAATCTTGGGCTTCTACGAGCAGTACTTC	CASSLILGFYEQYF
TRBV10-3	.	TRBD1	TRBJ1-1	TGTGCCAGCAGTTATCCGGGACAACAGGGGGAAGCTTTCTTT	CASSYPGQQGEAFF
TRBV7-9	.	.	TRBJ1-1	TGTGCCAGCAGCTCACCACAGGGAGGCGCGGCTTTCTTT	CASSSPQGGAAFF
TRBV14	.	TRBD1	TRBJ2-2	TGTGCCAGCAGCCAACCAGGGACAGGGAGTCCCGGGGAGCTGTTTTTT	CASSQPGTGSPGELFF
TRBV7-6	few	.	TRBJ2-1	TGTGCCAGCAGCTTACTACTTGGGACGAGCTCCTACAATGAGCAGTTCTTC	CASSLLLGTSSYNEQFF
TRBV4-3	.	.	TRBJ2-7	TGCGCCAGCAGCCAAGACCTGGGAAATTACGAGCAGTACTTC	CASSQDLGNYEQYF
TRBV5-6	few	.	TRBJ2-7	TGTGCCAGCAGCTTGTTAGAGCGGACATACGAGCAGTACTTC	CASSLLERTYEQYF
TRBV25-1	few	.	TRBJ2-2	TGTGCCAGCAGTGAACCAAAGAACACCGGGGAGCTGGTTTTT	CASSEPKNTGELVF
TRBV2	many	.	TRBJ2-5	TGTGCCAGCAGTGCCAGAATACAAGAGACCCAGTACTTC	CASSARIQETQYF
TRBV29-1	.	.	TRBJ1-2	.	CSVGGGSGNTF
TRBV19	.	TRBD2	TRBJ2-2	TGTGCCAGTAACCTAGCGGGGGGGCGGCTCTCCGGGGAGCTGTTTTTT	CASNLAGGRLSGELFF
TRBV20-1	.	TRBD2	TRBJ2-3	TGCAGTGGGACGGGACTAGCGGATAGCACAGATACGCAGTATTTT	CSGTGLADSTDTQYF
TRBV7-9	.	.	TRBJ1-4	TGTGCCAGCAGCTTCTTCGAACGGGAAAAACTGTTTTTT	CASSFFEREKLFF
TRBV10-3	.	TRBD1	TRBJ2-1	TGTGCCATCAGTCCTGGGACAGGGGACTCCTACAATGAGCAGTTCTTC	CAISPGTGDSYNEQFF
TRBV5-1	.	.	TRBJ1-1	TGCGCCAGCAGCTGGCAGGGGCCGGTTGGCGACACTGAAGTTTTCTTT	CASSWQGPVGDTEVFF
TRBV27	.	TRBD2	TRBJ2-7	TGTGCCAGCAGCCACCTACTAGCGGGAGGGTACAATGAGCAGTACTTC	CASSHLLAGGYNEQYF
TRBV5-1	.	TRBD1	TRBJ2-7	TGCGCCAGCAGCTTGGGGCATGGGACAGGGGTCTTC	CASSLGHGTGVF
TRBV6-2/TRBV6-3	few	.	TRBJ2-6	TGTGCCAGCAGTTATGGGGGGCCTGGGGCCAACGTCCTGACTTTC	CASSYGGPGANVLTF
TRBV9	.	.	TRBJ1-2	TGTGCCAGCAGCCAAGATAGAGGTTTCTATGGCTACACCTTC	CASSQDRGFYGYTF
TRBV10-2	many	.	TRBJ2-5	TGCGCCAGCAGTGATGTGACAGCCATGGCCCAGTACTTC	CASSDVTAMAQYF
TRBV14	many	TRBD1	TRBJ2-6	TGTGCCAGCAGCCAAGAGGGCAGGGGGCGTCCTTATGCCGGGGCCAACGTCCTGACTTTC	CASSQEGRGRPYAGANVLTF
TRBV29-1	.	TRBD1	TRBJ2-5	TGCAGCTTAGGGACAGGCCAAGAGACCCAGTACTTC	CSLGTGQETQYF
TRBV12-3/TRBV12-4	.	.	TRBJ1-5	TGTGCCAGCACCCAAGACTTCACCGGGACAAGGGATGTGCAGCCCCAGCATTTT	CASTQDFTGTRDVQPQHF
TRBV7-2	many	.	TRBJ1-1	TGTGCCAGCAGCCACTCCGGGACACCCGCTGAGGCTTTCTTT	CASSHSGTPAEAFF
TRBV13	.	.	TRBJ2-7	TGTGCCAGTTCGGGTCCGATTTCCTACGAGCAGTACTTC	CASSGPISYEQYF